The 14 T cell receptor beta chains presented below share a single source sample, sequenced in a study of blood T cell repertoires in COVID-19. Here immunoSEQ multiplex PCR was the method, and the copy in TCRdb shows in-frame clones only, minus some. The sample has roughly 400,000 clones; 90% are singletons. The source material was PBMCs or T cells enriched from blood (not recorded which). These receptors were taken from a man younger than 35 who had recovered from COVID-19.

This clone was picked up one time. Relative to the germline gene, one junction end is altered; a read error may explain this. The genes are TRBV12-3 or TRBV12-4 and TRBJ2-4, with D tentatively TRBD2 (7 bases). This CDR3 region has 13 residues. The CDR3 loop reads CASSLGAGAFSYF. CDR3 nucleotides: TGTGCCAGCAGCTTAGGGGCGGGGGCCTTTAGTTACTTC.

In this sample, this clone turned up once. The chain uses TRBV11-2 and TRBJ1-4; 9 bases match TRBD1. The CDR3 contains 17 residues. From germline, CDR1 is SGHAT and CDR2 FQNNGV. The V segment lost 2 bases and the J segment 1 base; nucleotides outside the gene matches: 5. In nucleotides, the CDR3 is TGTGCCAGCAGCTTACTACGGGGACAGGGAACTAATGAAAAACTGTTTTTT. Its translation is CASSLLRGQGTNEKLFF.

V gene TRBV18 combines with J gene TRBJ1-5, with no clear D. The V gene lost 5 bases and the J gene lost 6 bases, with 8 bases spanning the gap. The CDR3 runs to 12 residues. CDR1 KGHSH and CDR2 LQKENI come from the germline V gene. The CDR3 sequence is CASSSSGQPQHF. CDR3 bases: TGTGCCAGCTCATCCTCGGGTCAGCCCCAGCATTTT.

This clone was seen just once. The CDR3 nucleotides are TGTGCCAGCAGAGCCCGACAGGGCTTAAATCAGCCCCAGCATTTT. This encodes CASRARQGLNQPQHF. V and J are TRBV27 and TRBJ1-5; 7 bases line up with TRBD1. The CDR3 contains 15 residues. Germline trimming cut 6 bases from V and 4 bases from J; bases unmatched to any gene: 9. Germline V gene sequence: CDR1 MNHEY, CDR2 SMNVEV (reference sequence).

The chain has TRBV27 and TRBJ1-1; 7 nucleotides agree with TRBD1. The length of the CDR3 is 14 residues. Trimming cost V 8 bases and J 5 bases; bases outside gene matches: 11. The germline CDR1 and CDR2 sequences are MNHEY and SMNVEV (reference sequence). CDR3 region: CASGHPGGGTEAFF. The CDR3 coding sequence is TGTGCCAGCGGGCACCCAGGGGGTGGGACTGAAGCTTTCTTT.

In nucleotides, the CDR3 is TGTGCCAGCAGTGATAGCAGGGGGAACACCGGGGAGCTGTTTTTT. Encoded protein: CASSDSRGNTGELFF. J is TRBJ2-2 and V is TRBV2, with a weak D call TRBD1 (6 bases). The V end was cut by 3 bases, the J end by 1 base, with 9 bases between. Germline CDR1 is SNHLY and CDR2 is FYNNEI. This CDR3 spans 15 amino acids.

This clone was seen just once. The chain links TRBV3-1 (or the pseudogene TRBV3-2) to TRBJ1-1; D is possibly TRBD1 (5 bases). Trimming stripped 1 base from V and 2 bases from J, with 8 bases between. CDR1 is LGHDT, CDR2 YNNKEL, per germline (reference sequence). The CDR3 spans 14 residues. This CDR3 reads CASSQGWGNTEAFF. The CDR3 nucleotides are TGTGCCAGCAGCCAAGGATGGGGCAACACTGAAGCTTTCTTT.

The V gene is TRBV7-2, the J gene TRBJ1-2, with D tentatively TRBD1 (5 bases). The CDR3 runs to 15 residues. CDR1 and CDR2 from the germline V gene are SGHTA and FQGNSA. Trimming removed 4 bases from V and 3 bases from J, with 15 bases in between. The CDR3 here is CASSSHGTSDYGYTF. CDR3 DNA sequence: TGTGCCAGCAGCTCTCACGGGACTTCGGACTATGGCTACACCTTC.

The chain uses TRBV9 and TRBJ2-3, with 10 bases matching TRBD2. Germline V gene lookup returns CDR1 SGDLS and CDR2 YYNGEE. Trimming removed 0 bases from V and 2 bases from J; junction bases left unmatched: 3. The length of the CDR3 is 16 residues. CDR3 in DNA: TGTGCCAGCAGCGTAGAAGCGGGGGGGTACACAGATACGCAGTATTTT. It specifies CASSVEAGGYTDTQYF.

This clone was counted a single time. The V and J genes are TRBV29-1 and TRBJ1-2, with a possible D match to TRBD1 (6 bases). CDR3 size: 14 residues. Trimming shortened V by 1 base and J by 6 bases, and 15 bases separated the two germline ends. Germline loops: CDR1 SQVTM, CDR2 ANQGSEA. The CDR3 is CSVEVSQGRDGYTF. The CDR3 DNA sequence: TGCAGCGTTGAAGTGTCGCAGGGGAGGGATGGCTACACCTTC.

This chain links TRBV5-1 with TRBJ2-1, with 11 bases that match TRBD1. Germline V gene lookup returns CDR1 SGHRS and CDR2 YFSETQ. The CDR3 spans 17 residues. Losses at the gene ends were 4 bases for V and 7 bases for J; bases not matched to a gene: 13. This chain's CDR3 is CASSRRKGDRGGNEQFF. The CDR3 coding sequence is TGCGCCAGCAGCCGACGGAAGGGGGACAGGGGGGGGAATGAGCAGTTCTTC.

The sample holds one count of this clone. V and J are TRBV10-3 and TRBJ1-6, with 7 bases identical to TRBD1. This CDR3 has 16 amino acids. The germline gives CDR1 ENHRY, CDR2 SYGVKD. Trimming at V came to 2 bases and at J to 1 base, leaving 2 bases not matched to a gene. The CDR3 spells CAISEAGGSYNSPLHF. CDR3 DNA sequence: TGTGCCATCAGTGAGGCAGGGGGTTCCTATAATTCACCCCTCCACTTT.

DNA of the CDR3: TGTGCCAGCTCACTAGCGGGAGGAGAGACCCAGTACTTC. It yields the protein CASSLAGGETQYF. This chain connects TRBV18 to TRBJ2-5, with TRBD2 identical over 10 bases. Trimming removed 4 bases from V and 4 bases from J; junction bases left unmatched: 0. Germline V gives CDR1 KGHSH, CDR2 LQKENI. The CDR3 is made up of 13 amino acids.

The gene calls are TRBV12-5 and TRBJ1-1; tentatively, D is TRBD1 (5 bases). In germline, CDR1 is LGHNT, CDR2 FRNRAP. V shed 7 bases and J shed 0 bases, with 15 bases lying between them. The length of the CDR3 is 15 residues. The CDR3: CASENWGGLNTEAFF. DNA of the CDR3: TGTGCTAGTGAAAACTGGGGCGGATTGAACACTGAAGCTTTCTTT. Combining the CDR3 with reference TRBV12-5 and TRBJ1-1 gives the whole variable domain DARVTQTPRHKVTEMGQEVTMRCQPILGHNTVFWYRQTMMQGLELLAYFRNRAPLDDSGMPKDRFSAEMPDATLATLKIQPSEPRDSAVYFCASENWGGLNTEAFFGQGTRLTVV.